This entry describes one TCR beta chain. What it binds is not known. The sample comes from a study of graft-versus-host responses after intestinal transplantation. About the study: Every one of the recipients received anti-thymocyte globulin induction and afterwards took tacrolimus and steroids for around 3 years. Findings of the study overall: High graft-versus-host to host-versus-graft T cell clonal ratios marked allografts of patients with graft-donor macrochimerism.

TCRdb's copy holds only in-frame clones and misses some; the assay was immunoSEQ multiplex PCR. The sample includes about 54,000 clones, about 89% of them seen just once. The CDR3 covers 13 residues. Germline values: CDR1 MNHEY, CDR2 SMNVEV (reference sequence). The V and J ends lost 3 bases and 5 bases respectively, with 7 bases between them. This chain connects TRBV27 to TRBJ2-2, with D possibly being TRBD1 (5 bases). This TCR was recovered from a human patient who received an intestinal transplant, so some T cells may come from the graft donor. The sample in question was PBMCs, obtained roughly 680 days after intestinal transplant. The CDR3 reads CASSFQGTGELFF. The DNA of the CDR3 is TGTGCCAGCAGTTTCCAGGGAACCGGGGAGCTGTTTTTT.